These 22 T cell receptor beta chains were sequenced from one sample in a study of CD8+CD57+ T cells in acquired aplastic anemia. Patients included in sequencing had previously demonstrated CD8+CD57+ cell expansion by flow cytometry. Genomic DNA acted as the template from which TCR beta VDJ combination and CDR3 sequence profiling were carried out. TCRdb re-analysed the reads in MiXCR, keeping a single row per CDR3 protein. The sample contains more than 250,000 distinct CDR3 sequences, 82% of which appear only once. The source material was sorted CD4+, CD8+, or CD8+CD57+ T cells (not recorded which) from PBMCs. Source of these receptors: a human donor with aplastic anemia.

The chain uses TRBV11-3 and TRBJ1-2; TRBD1 is a possible D gene (6 bases). Looked up from germline, CDR1 is SGHNT and CDR2 is YENEEA. This CDR3 has 16 amino acids. Trimming stripped 2 bases from V and 3 bases from J, with 16 bases between. The CDR3 here is CASSLHQTGLDYGYTF. The CDR3 bases are TGTGCCAGCAGCTTACATCAGACAGGCTTGGACTATGGCTACACCTTC.

This clonotype was seen more than once but under ten times. CDR3 coding DNA: TGTGCCAGCAGTCTTTCCCCCGGGACTAGCGGGGGGTTTTTCAATGAGCAGTTCTTC. Its protein product is CASSLSPGTSGGFFNEQFF. The chain is built from TRBV25-1 and TRBJ2-1, with 15 bases that match TRBD2. The V gene's germline CDR1 is MGHDK and CDR2 SYGVNS. This CDR3 is 19 amino acids long. With 5 bases clipped from V and 6 bases from J, the junction kept 14 bases outside the gene matches.

The V call is TRBV11-2, the J call TRBJ2-1, with 9 positions matching TRBD2. The germline CDR1 and CDR2 sequences are SGHAT and FQNNGV. J gave up 3 bases and V 0 bases, and 3 bases lay outside the gene matches. The CDR3 is 16 residues long. The CDR3 spells CASSLETSGSYNEQFF. The CDR3 nucleotides are TGTGCCAGCAGCTTAGAGACTAGCGGTAGCTACAATGAGCAGTTCTTC.

This chain's CDR3 is CASSLRRQSSYEQYF. The DNA of the CDR3 is TGTGCCAGCAGCTTACGGCGGCAGTCGAGCTACGAGCAGTACTTC. V is TRBV11-3 and J is TRBJ2-7; no clear D gene. The V and J ends lost 2 bases and 3 bases respectively, with 14 bases between them. The CDR3 has 15 residues. CDR1 and CDR2 from the germline V gene are SGHNT and YENEEA.

Details on this clonotype: At one boundary the junction diverges from the germline segment, which might be a read error. The DNA for the CDR3 is TGTGCCAGCAGCTTGGCGGGGAGCGGCTATAATTCCCCCCTCCACTTT. Protein product: CASSLAGSGYNSPLHF. The chain is built from TRBV9 and TRBJ1-6, with D unresolved. The CDR3 covers 16 residues. Germline CDR1 and CDR2: SGDLS and YYNGEE. The full variable domain, with the rest looked up from reference TRBV9 and TRBJ1-6, is DSGVTQTPKHLITATGQRVTLRCSPRSGDLSVYWYQQSLDQGLQFLIQYYNGEERAKGNILERFSAQQFPDLHSELNLSSLELGDSALYFCASSLAGSGYNSPLHFGNGTRLTVT.

On this clonotype: This CDR3 is missing its conserved last phenylalanine or tryptophan, likely due to a read error. The DNA is left out, because the CDR3 cannot be placed on it with certainty; the CDR3 is given as TCRdb lists it. The J gene is TRBJ2-3, the V gene TRBV7-9; the table gives TRBD1 as D, unverified against the DNA. From germline, CDR1 is SEHNR and CDR2 FQNEAQ (reference sequence). The CDR3 numbers 13 amino acids, ends counted. CDR3 region: CASSFQRRGARYE.

As to this clonotype: Likely a read error: the CDR3 ends without its conserved phenylalanine or tryptophan. It is unclear where the CDR3 begins or ends on the DNA, so no DNA is shown, and the CDR3 is as TCRdb lists it. V is TRBV9 and J is TRBJ2-3; the tabulated D call, TRBD1, remains unverified against the DNA. The CDR3 is 13 amino acids long, termini counted. Germline V gene sequence: CDR1 SGDLS, CDR2 YYNGEE. CDR3 loop: CASSVRGEELFFV.

As concerns this clonotype: The junction and the germline gene differ at one end; a read error may be behind it. The chain recombines TRBV9 with TRBJ2-3; either TRBD1 or TRBD2 may supply D (5 bases each). This CDR3 is built from 13 residues. Germline V gene data show CDR1 as SGDLS and CDR2 as YYNGEE. The CDR3 DNA reads as TGTGCCAGCAGCGTCGGGACCGCCCGAAATCAGCACTTT. Residues: CASSVGTARNQHF.

The chain carries TRBV2 and TRBJ2-1; D could derive from TRBD1 or TRBD2 (6 bases each). Trimming removed 6 bases at V and 12 bases at J, with 27 bases between. This CDR3 is 16 amino acids long. Looked up from germline, CDR1 is SNHLY and CDR2 is FYNNEI. The CDR3 loop reads CASSEGGRNGQDVQFF. The CDR3 DNA is TGTGCCAGCAGCGAGGGGGGCAGAAACGGTCAGGATGTGCAGTTCTTC. Full variable domain (missing parts from reference TRBV2 and TRBJ2-1): EPEVTQTPSHQVTQMGQEVILRCVPISNHLYFYWYRQILGQKVEFLVSFYNNEISEKSEIFDDQFSVERPDGSNFTLKIRSTKLEDSAMYFCASSEGGRNGQDVQFFGPGTRLTVL.

The chain has TRBV5-1 and TRBJ1-1, with 11 positions matching TRBD1. Germline V gene lookup returns CDR1 SGHRS and CDR2 YFSETQ. The CDR3 extends over 15 amino acids. J gave up 4 bases and V 2 bases, and 4 bases lay outside the gene matches. The CDR3 loop is CASSFGQGAGTEAFF. The CDR3 DNA follows: TGCGCCAGCAGCTTCGGACAGGGGGCTGGCACTGAAGCTTTCTTT.

This clonotype was seen more than once but under ten times. The V gene is TRBV2, the J gene TRBJ2-7; the D gene is possibly TRBD1 (6 bases). The V gene's germline CDR1 is SNHLY and CDR2 FYNNEI. This CDR3 spans 14 amino acids. V gave up 7 bases and J gave up 4 bases, with 17 bases separating them. For the CDR3, the DNA is TGTGCCAGCAAGACGCCGGGACAAAATTACGAGCAGTACTTC. Its translation is CASKTPGQNYEQYF.

Worth noting for this clonotype: The germline gene is not matched at one end of the junction; a read error may be the cause. The chain recombines TRBV15 with TRBJ2-3, with D perhaps matching TRBD2 (6 bases). The J call may be wrong; the DNA end is better matched by TRBJ2-5. The CDR3 totals 14 residues. The germline V gene encodes CDR1 LNHNV and CDR2 YYDKDF (reference sequence). The chain's CDR3 is CASSRASGPETQYF. In DNA, the CDR3 is TGTGCCAGCAGCAGAGCCAGCGGGCCCGAGACCCAGTACTTC.

The chain links TRBV7-2 to TRBJ1-6; unclear D gene. The CDR3 has 16 residues. Germline assignment: CDR1 SGHTA and CDR2 FQGNSA. V was clipped by 3 bases and J by 16 bases, with 25 bases between them. The CDR3 loop reads CASSLAEGGYNSHLHF. DNA for the CDR3: TGTGCCAGCAGCTTGGCGGAGGGCGGCTATAATTCACATCTCCACTTT.

This clonotype was seen a few times. V is TRBV7-2 and J is TRBJ2-7; 8 bases are shared with TRBD2. Germline V lookup: CDR1 SGHTA, CDR2 FQGNSA. V lost 3 bases, J lost 3 bases, and 16 bases stayed unmatched. This CDR3 is 18 amino acids long. DNA of the CDR3: TGTGCCAGCAGCTTTGCGGGAGGTCCCGCTGCCCAGTACTACGAGCAGTACGTC. As protein: CASSFAGGPAAQYYEQYV.

Of note for this clonotype: The junction departs from the called germline gene at one end, perhaps through a read error. The J gene is TRBJ2-3, the V gene TRBV7-9; 7 bases are a match to TRBD2. The CDR3 totals 14 residues. Germline-derived CDR1 and CDR2 are SEHNR and FQNEAQ (reference sequence). The CDR3 spells CASSLAGGGGTQAF. Here the CDR3 DNA reads TGTGCCAGCAGCTTAGCGGGGGGGGGGGGGACTCAGGCTTTT.

A word on this clonotype: As the CDR3 is not closed by the conserved phenylalanine or tryptophan, this likely results from a read error. This chain connects TRBV7-9 to TRBJ1-1; possibly TRBD1 for D (6 bases). This CDR3 region has 15 residues. The V end was cut by 2 bases, the J end by 1 base, with 11 bases between. Germline values: CDR1 SEHNR, CDR2 FQNEAQ (reference sequence). The CDR3 protein is CASSLRPTGNTEAFS. The CDR3 coding sequence is TGTGCCAGCAGCTTACGACCGACAGGGAACACTGAAGCTTTCTCT.

Comment on this clonotype: One end of the junction varies from germline; a read error may be responsible. V usage is TRBV7-6 and J usage is TRBJ2-3; 7 nucleotides line up with TRBD2. Germline CDR1 is SGHVS and CDR2 is FNYEAQ. The CDR3 loop spans 14 amino acids. In nucleotides, the CDR3 is TGTGCCAGCACCTTAGGGAGGGTCCCCTCTGGGCAGTACTTT. Its translation is CASTLGRVPSGQYF.

The chain employs TRBV7-8 and TRBJ2-6, with D perhaps matching TRBD2 (6 bases). This CDR3 contains 17 residues. V was trimmed by 0 bases and J by 13 bases, leaving 22 bases between them. CDR1 is SGHVS, CDR2 FQNEAQ, per germline. CDR3 loop: CASSLAGGPATAYVLTF. As DNA, the CDR3 is TGTGCCAGCAGCTTAGCGGGGGGTCCCGCTACGGCCTATGTCCTGACTTTC. The whole variable domain, filled in from reference TRBV7-8 and TRBJ2-6, reads GAGVSQSPRYKVAKRGQDVALRCDPISGHVSLFWYQQALGQGPEFLTYFQNEAQLDKSGLPSDRFFAERPEGSVSTLKIQRTQQEDSAVYLCASSLAGGPATAYVLTFGAGSRLTVL.

V and J are TRBV2 and TRBJ1-1; D remains ambiguous. The CDR3 is 13 amino acids. Germline CDR1 SNHLY, CDR2 FYNNEI. V was pared by 4 bases and J by 1 base, with 7 bases between. The CDR3 spells CASSAGGNTEAFF. The CDR3 DNA reads TGTGCCAGCAGTGCCGGAGGGAACACTGAAGCTTTCTTT.

The CDR3 reads CSVVTPGGETQYF. The CDR3 DNA follows: TGCAGCGTTGTTACCCCAGGGGGAGAGACCCAGTACTTC. V is TRBV29-1 and J is TRBJ2-5, with 7 positions matching TRBD1. The CDR3 length is 13 residues. CDR1 is SQVTM and CDR2 is ANQGSEA in the germline V gene. Trimming removed 4 bases from V and 4 bases from J; junction bases left unmatched: 6.

This chain joins TRBV12-3 or TRBV12-4 and TRBJ2-5; 7 bases agree with TRBD1. Judging by the DNA end, TRBJ1-4 fits better; the J call may be wrong. The CDR3 length is 14 residues. CDR3 protein: CASRRDSEHETLFF. The DNA of the CDR3 is TGTGCCAGCAGGAGGGACAGCGAACATGAGACACTGTTTTTT.

A word on this clonotype: The junction departs from the called germline gene at one end, perhaps through a read error. V and J are TRBV2 and TRBJ2-1; 8 nucleotides line up with TRBD2. This CDR3 region has 16 residues. Germline V gene lookup returns CDR1 SNHLY and CDR2 FYNNEI. Here the CDR3 DNA reads TGTGCCAGCAGCCGGGGGGGGGGAGCGGACACTGAAGCGTTCTTTTTC. It yields the protein CASSRGGGADTEAFFF.